This record looks at one T cell receptor (beta chain) sequence and its context. Germline-derived CDR1 and CDR2 are SEHNR and FQNEAQ (reference sequence). The CDR3 is 16 residues long. V dropped 2 bases and J dropped 3; count of bases not matched to a gene: 6. This entry is derived from a study of blood T cell repertoires in COVID-19. Cohorts were based on clinical histories the participants reported. All recovered Cohort 3 donors got two negative PCRs, got clearance, or saw symptom resolution. Per the authors' pipeline: Cell counts per sample came from amplifying reference gene primers. Here immunoSEQ multiplex PCR was the method, and the copy in TCRdb shows in-frame clones only, minus some. The V and J calls and clone size were taken over from that table, and D and trimming were inferred from the DNA. There are around 330,000 clones in the sample; approximately 88% occur only once, and 8% to 9.5% lies in the top ten.

The material sequenced was PBMCs or T cells enriched from blood (not recorded which). The origin of this receptor is a woman aged 18-30 years who had recovered from COVID-19. The chain has TRBV7-9 and TRBJ1-4, with 7 bases lining up with TRBD1. The CDR3 spells CASSLRLTGPNEKLFF. The CDR3 DNA is TGTGCCAGCAGCTTACGGCTGACAGGGCCTAATGAAAAACTGTTTTTT.